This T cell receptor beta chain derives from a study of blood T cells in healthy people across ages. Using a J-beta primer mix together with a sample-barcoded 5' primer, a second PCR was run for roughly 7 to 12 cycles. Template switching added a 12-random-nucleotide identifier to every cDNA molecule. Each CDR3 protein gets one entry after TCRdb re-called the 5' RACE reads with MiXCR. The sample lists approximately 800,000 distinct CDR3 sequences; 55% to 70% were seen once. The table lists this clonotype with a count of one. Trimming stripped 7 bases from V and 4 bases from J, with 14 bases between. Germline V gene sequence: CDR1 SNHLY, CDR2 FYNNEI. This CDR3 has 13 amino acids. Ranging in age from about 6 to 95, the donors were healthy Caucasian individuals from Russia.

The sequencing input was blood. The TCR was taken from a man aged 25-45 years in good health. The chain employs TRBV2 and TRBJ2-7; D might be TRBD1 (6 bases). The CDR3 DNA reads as TGTGCCAGCATAGGGGGAGACGCTTACGAGCAGTACTTC. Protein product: CASIGGDAYEQYF.